The T cell receptor beta chain described here comes from a study of cytomegalovirus exposure and HLA in healthy donors. Study-wide background: Researchers previously reported finding 90 million to 130 million unique TCR beta sequences from roughly 200 million T cells. Ancestry clustering placed 81% of under 450 genotyped donors in the Caucasian-associated cluster. Whole-study results and caveats: More clonal expansion characterized HLA-associated TCR beta chains than equally common others in a later analysis.

Regarding this clone: No antigen is known for it.

The PCR used 60 Vbeta and 13 Jbeta primers. In the original analysis: The count from a later analysis was tens of millions of unique TCR beta chains, about 10 million of them shared. Repertoires were generated with immunoSEQ multiplex PCR, while TCRdb's copy carries only in-frame clones and drops some. For V, J and clone size, that table is used; D and trimming come from the DNA. The repertoire includes roughly 160,000 clones, roughly 80% of them detected once, and around 0.93% sits in the top ten. The clonotype comes from a man aged 25-45 years in good health and CMV-seronegative. The sequencing input was PBMCs.

CDR3 amino acids: CASSLGTGWGLFF. CDR3 DNA sequence: TGTGCCAGCAGCTTGGGGACAGGCTGGGGGCTGTTTTTT. The chain combines TRBV5-5 with TRBJ1-4; 7 bases map to TRBD1. CDR1 is SGHKS, CDR2 YYEKEE, per germline (reference sequence). This CDR3 contains 13 residues. Germline trimming cut 0 bases from V and 14 bases from J; bases unmatched to any gene: 7.